This is a list of T cell receptor beta chains from one sample in a study of T cells in Graves' hyperthyroidism and ophthalmopathy. TCRdb re-called the multiplex PCR reads through MiXCR, storing one row per CDR3 protein. This table has around 350,000 distinct CDR3 sequences, about a fifth appearing once. Sequenced material: blood. The source of these receptors is a woman younger than 30 with Graves' hyperthyroidism. The CDR3 runs from the conserved cysteine through the conserved F or W. The D gene is left open where the match is weak. Size is omitted from some rows. Given values are once, few, many or a class for expanded clones.

j_gene,v_gene,d_gene,len,abundance,CDR3aa,CDR3nt
TRBJ2-7,TRBV5-1,TRBD1,16,.,CASSLGHRDSSYEQYF,TGCGCCAGCAGCTTGGGACACCGGGACAGCTCCTACGAGCAGTACTTC
TRBJ1-1,TRBV6-1,.,15,many,CASREFRVSHTEAFF,TGTGCCAGCAGGGAATTCAGGGTCAGCCACACTGAAGCTTTCTTT
TRBJ1-1,TRBV24-1,TRBD1,13,many,CATSLTGGTEAFF,TGTGCCACCAGCCTGACAGGGGGCACTGAAGCTTTCTTT
TRBJ2-7,TRBV7-2,TRBD1,15,many,CASSLEVQGAHEQYF,TGTGCCAGCAGCTTAGAAGTCCAGGGGGCTCACGAGCAGTACTTC
TRBJ1-5,TRBV20-1,.,14,many,CSARVGARNQPQHF,TGCAGTGCTAGGGTGGGGGCACGCAATCAGCCCCAGCATTTT
TRBJ2-7,TRBV6-5,TRBD1,12,many,CATDRDVYEQYF,TGTGCCACTGACAGGGATGTCTACGAGCAGTACTTC
TRBJ2-5,TRBV7-2,.,13,many,CASSLAQRETQYF,TGTGCCAGCAGCTTAGCGCAAAGGGAGACCCAGTACTTC
TRBJ1-2,TRBV6-1,.,14,.,CATGKRQETYGYTF,TGTGCCACCGGGAAGCGACAGGAGACCTATGGCTACACCTTC
TRBJ2-2,TRBV5-1,.,15,.,CASSSRPRDTGELFF,TGCGCCAGCAGCTCCAGACCGAGGGATACCGGGGAGCTGTTTTTT
TRBJ2-7,TRBV6-1,TRBD1,15,.,CASSEGTGVSYEQYF,TGTGCCAGCAGTGAAGGGACAGGGGTGAGCTACGAGCAGTACTTC
TRBJ2-7,TRBV28,TRBD2,15,many,CASSRSGGYSYEQYF,TGTGCCAGCAGCCGTAGCGGGGGTTACTCCTACGAGCAGTACTTC
TRBJ2-2,TRBV19,TRBD1,15,many,CASTTGTGGTGELFF,TGTGCCAGTACCACCGGGACAGGGGGCACCGGGGAGCTGTTTTTT
TRBJ1-6,TRBV10-3,TRBD1,15,.,CAIGDSSSYNSPLHF,TGTGCCATCGGGGACAGTAGCTCCTATAATTCACCCCTCCACTTT
TRBJ1-2,TRBV30,.,14,.,CAWSRTGHPYGYTF,TGTGCCTGGAGCCGTACCGGACATCCCTATGGCTACACCTTC
TRBJ1-2,TRBV5-1,.,14,.,CASSFRDTLGGYTF,TGCGCCAGCAGCTTCCGGGACACGCTGGGTGGCTACACCTTC
TRBJ2-7,TRBV20-1,.,12,many,CSATGSSYEQYF,TGCAGTGCAACCGGCAGCTCCTACGAGCAGTACTTC
TRBJ1-5,TRBV2,.,15,many,CASSGISPGNQPQHF,TGTGCCAGCAGTGGGATCTCCCCGGGCAATCAGCCCCAGCATTTT
TRBJ1-1,TRBV4-1,.,13,many,CASSQDRTFGAFF,TGCGCCAGCAGCCAAGATCGTACGTTTGGGGCTTTCTTT
TRBJ2-2,TRBV6-4,.,15,few,CASSDSREGTGELFF,TGTGCCAGCAGTGACTCGAGGGAAGGCACCGGGGAGCTGTTTTTT
TRBJ2-3,TRBV27,TRBD2,16,many,CASSSLAGGPVDTQYF,TGTGCCAGCAGTTCTCTAGCGGGGGGGCCTGTAGATACGCAGTATTTT
TRBJ1-5,TRBV6-1,.,15,many,CASSEGGAANQPQHF,TGTGCCAGCAGTGAGGGGGGGGCAGCGAATCAGCCCCAGCATTTT
TRBJ2-1,TRBV20-1,.,16,.,CSADQLDRGSYNEQFF,TGCAGTGCCGACCAACTCGACAGAGGCTCCTACAATGAGCAGTTCTTC
TRBJ2-7,TRBV12-3/TRBV12-4,TRBD1,12,many,CASSLGQQGEYF,TGTGCCAGCAGCCTTGGACAACAGGGGGAGTACTTC
TRBJ1-2,TRBV28,.,16,many,CASSLEGGFPNYGYTF,TGTGCCAGCAGTTTAGAGGGGGGTTTTCCTAACTATGGCTACACCTTC
TRBJ1-1,TRBV30,.,12,many,CAWSVSRETAFF,TGTGCCTGGAGTGTTTCACGGGAAACGGCTTTCTTT
TRBJ2-5,TRBV20-1,.,13,few,CSASSGLQETQYF,TGCAGTGCTAGCTCGGGGCTACAAGAGACCCAGTACTTC
TRBJ2-7,TRBV11-2,TRBD1,12,many,CASNYQTGEQYF,TGTGCCAGCAACTACCAGACAGGGGAGCAGTACTTC
TRBJ1-2,TRBV5-1,.,17,many,CASSRRGNRDDTYGYTF,TGCGCCAGCAGCCGTAGGGGGAACAGGGATGATACCTATGGCTACACCTTC
TRBJ1-1,TRBV29-1,.,17,few,CSVGPRGIPTPGAEAFF,TGCAGCGTCGGGCCGCGCGGAATTCCGACTCCGGGGGCTGAAGCTTTCTTT
TRBJ2-5,TRBV2,TRBD2,15,many,CVTKGLAGAPGTQYF,TGTGTCACGAAGGGACTAGCGGGGGCCCCGGGGACCCAGTACTTC
TRBJ2-7,TRBV4-3,TRBD1,16,many,CASNHRTGGTGDEQYF,TGCGCCAGCAACCATCGGACAGGGGGCACTGGAGACGAGCAGTACTTC
TRBJ1-5,TRBV12-3/TRBV12-4,.,13,many,CASSTTGNQPQHF,TGTGCCAGCAGTACTACAGGCAATCAGCCCCAGCATTTT
TRBJ2-5,TRBV6-5,TRBD1,17,many,CASSYGQGVRRRETQYF,TGTGCCAGCAGTTACGGACAGGGGGTGAGGCGTAGAGAGACCCAGTACTTC
TRBJ2-5,TRBV7-9,TRBD1,16,many,CASSPHWTGGQETQYF,TGTGCCAGCAGCCCTCACTGGACAGGGGGACAAGAGACCCAGTACTTC
TRBJ2-7,TRBV18,.,14,.,CASPSSASSYEQYF,TGTGCCAGCCCCTCGTCTGCATCGTCCTACGAGCAGTACTTC
TRBJ1-1,TRBV11-2,.,15,many,CASSLQGWGSTEAFF,TGTGCCAGCAGCTTACAGGGTTGGGGTAGCACTGAAGCTTTCTTT
TRBJ2-7,TRBV7-9,.,13,many,CASSLVGTAGQYF,TGTGCCAGCAGCTTAGTTGGAACTGCTGGGCAGTACTTC
TRBJ2-6,TRBV27,.,16,.,CASSPPGGAGANVLTF,TGTGCCAGCAGCCCCCCCGGGGGCGCTGGGGCCAACGTCCTGACTTTC
TRBJ1-2,TRBV29-1,.,13,many,CSVKEDSIYGYTF,TGCAGCGTGAAGGAGGACAGCATCTATGGCTACACCTTC
TRBJ1-5,TRBV4-1,.,13,many,CASSQGIRQPQHF,TGCGCCAGCAGCCAAGGGATCAGACAGCCCCAGCATTTT
TRBJ2-5,TRBV6-1,.,14,.,CASSEGSGQETQYF,TGTGCCAGCAGTGAAGGGTCGGGACAAGAGACCCAGTACTTC
TRBJ1-1,TRBV28,.,15,many,CASSDARISGTEAFF,TGTGCCAGCAGCGATGCACGAATCTCGGGGACTGAAGCTTTCTTT
TRBJ1-5,TRBV20-1,.,14,.,CSAKIGTKDQPQHF,TGCAGTGCAAAAATTGGGACTAAGGATCAGCCCCAGCATTTT
TRBJ2-7,TRBV5-6,.,16,many,CASSLGAGSIGGEQYF,TGTGCCAGCAGCTTGGGCGCGGGTTCGATCGGTGGCGAGCAGTACTTC
TRBJ1-1,TRBV12-3/TRBV12-4,TRBD1,15,.,CASSPGQPRNTEAFF,TGTGCCAGCAGTCCGGGACAGCCAAGGAACACTGAAGCTTTCTTT